The 5 T cell receptor beta chains below were found in one sample sequenced in a study of blood T cell repertoires in COVID-19. Generated by immunoSEQ multiplex PCR, the TCRdb table keeps only in-frame clones and is missing some. Among 130,000 to 150,000 clones listed, almost 90% were seen once. The specimen was peripheral blood. The receptors originated from a human donor in a cohort sampled during active COVID-19.

CDR3 nucleotide sequence: TGTGCCTGGAGCGGAGCAGGGTTGAAAGACAATGAGCAGTTCTTC. Its translation is CAWSGAGLKDNEQFF. V gene TRBV30 combines with J gene TRBJ2-1; D perhaps matches TRBD1 (5 bases). V was trimmed by 3 bases and J by 5 bases, leaving 17 bases between them. The length of the CDR3 is 15 residues. Germline CDR1 is GTSNPN and CDR2 is SVGIG (reference sequence).

This clone was seen many times. The V gene is TRBV7-6, the J gene TRBJ1-6; D gene unclear. CDR1 and CDR2 from the germline V gene are SGHVS and FNYEAQ. Trimming cost V 2 bases and J 6 bases, with 5 bases left between them. The CDR3 extends over 13 amino acids. CDR3 loop: CASSLQINSPLHF. Written as DNA, the CDR3 is TGTGCCAGCAGCTTACAGATTAATTCACCCCTCCACTTT.

This rearrangement joins TRBV6-2 or TRBV6-3 to TRBJ2-5; 9 bases line up with TRBD2. The germline V gene has CDR1 MNHEY and CDR2 SVGEGT. CDR3 length equals 15 residues. V lost 6 bases to trimming and J lost 5 bases; unmatched junction nucleotides: 10. CDR3: CASSSGLAWWETQYF. DNA of the CDR3: TGTGCCAGCAGCTCCGGACTAGCGTGGTGGGAGACCCAGTACTTC.

The rearrangement joins TRBV9 to TRBJ1-4; D is unresolved. Germline assignment: CDR1 SGDLS and CDR2 YYNGEE. V shed 7 bases and J shed 8 bases, with 15 bases lying between them. CDR3 length: 13 amino acids. CDR3 nucleotide sequence: TGTGCCAGCGGACGGGAAGAAAGGGAAAAACTGTTTTTT. As protein: CASGREEREKLFF.

The chain links TRBV19 to TRBJ1-6, with D possibly matching TRBD1 (5 bases). Germline loops: CDR1 LNHDA, CDR2 SQIVND (reference sequence). The CDR3 runs 15 residues. Trimming left V 5 bases short and J 2 bases short, with 10 bases between. The CDR3 is CASSEWTTYNSPLHF. The CDR3 DNA follows: TGTGCCAGTAGTGAATGGACAACCTATAATTCACCCCTCCACTTT. Full variable domain (outside the CDR3, taken from reference TRBV19 and TRBJ1-6): DGGITQSPKYLFRKEGQNVTLSCEQNLNHDAMYWYRQDPGQGLRLIYYSQIVNDFQKGDIAEGYSVSREKKESFPLTVTSAQKNPTAFYLCASSEWTTYNSPLHFGNGTRLTVT.